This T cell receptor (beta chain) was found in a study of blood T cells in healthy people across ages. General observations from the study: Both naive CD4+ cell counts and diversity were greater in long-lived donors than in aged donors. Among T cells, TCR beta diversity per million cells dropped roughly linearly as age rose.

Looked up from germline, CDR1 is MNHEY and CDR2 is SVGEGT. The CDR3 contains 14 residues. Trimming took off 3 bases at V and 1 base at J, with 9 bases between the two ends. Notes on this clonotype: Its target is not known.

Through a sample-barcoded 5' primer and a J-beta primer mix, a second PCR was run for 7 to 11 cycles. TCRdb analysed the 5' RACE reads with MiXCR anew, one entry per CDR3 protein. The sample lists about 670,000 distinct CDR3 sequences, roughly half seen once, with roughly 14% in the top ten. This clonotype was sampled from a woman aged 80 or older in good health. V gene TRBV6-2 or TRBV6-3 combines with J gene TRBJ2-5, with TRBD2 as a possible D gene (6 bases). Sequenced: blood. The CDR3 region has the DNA TGTGCCAGCAGTTATTGGACTACCCAAGAGACCCAGTACTTC. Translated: CASSYWTTQETQYF.